The rows below give T cell receptor beta chains drawn from one sample of a study of T cell responses to AZD1222 COVID-19 vaccine. Profiled with immunoSEQ multiplex PCR; TCRdb holds only in-frame clones, not every one. The sample has about 130,000 clones; around 90% are singletons. This sample comprised peripheral blood, obtained on day 0 of AZD1222 vaccination. These receptors were collected from an adult in good health. CDR3s include the opening cysteine and the closing phenylalanine or tryptophan. A D gene is named only where the DNA matches it firmly. Size is stated for part of the rows, as once, few or many counts, or as a class when the clone is expanded.

TRBJ2-5 | . | TRBV2 | . | TGTGCCAGCAGTGAAGGGGGGACGGGTAGGGGAGAGACCCAGTACTTC | CASSEGGTGRGETQYF
TRBJ1-2 | . | TRBV5-1 | . | TGCGCCAGCAGCTACCAAGGGACTTCTAACTATGGCTACACCTTC | CASSYQGTSNYGYTF
TRBJ1-1 | . | TRBV7-9 | . | TGTGCCAGCAGCCCAGATCCCACGACAGGTCCTCTATCTGAAGCTTTCTTT | CASSPDPTTGPLSEAFF
TRBJ2-5 | . | TRBV19 | . | TGTGCCAGTAGTATATCCCGGGTTCGAGAGACCCAGTACTTC | CASSISRVRETQYF
TRBJ1-1 | . | TRBV6-5 | . | TGTGCCAGCAGTTACGGAGGGGGGAACACTGAAGCTTTCTTT | CASSYGGGNTEAFF
TRBJ2-1 | . | TRBV23-1 | . | TGCGCCAGCACCTGCCCTAATAGGGGGAATGAGCAGTTCTTC | CASTCPNRGNEQFF
TRBJ1-2 | . | TRBV5-1 | . | TGCGCCAGCAGCGATCGGACAGCATCCTATGGCTACACCTTC | CASSDRTASYGYTF
TRBJ1-1 | . | TRBV7-3 | . | TGTGCCAGCAGCCAGGGACCGATGAACACTGAAGCTTTCTTT | CASSQGPMNTEAFF
TRBJ1-6 | . | TRBV25-1 | . | TGTGCCAGCAGTGACCCGACAGGAGGGAATTCACCCCTCCACTTT | CASSDPTGGNSPLHF
TRBJ1-1 | . | TRBV6-2/TRBV6-3 | . | TGTGCCAGCAGTTACCCGGACCAACGGGAGAACACTGAAGCTTTCTTT | CASSYPDQRENTEAFF
TRBJ1-4 | . | TRBV29-1 | . | TGCAGCGTTGAGCGAAGGGGGAATGAAAAACTGTTTTTT | CSVERRGNEKLFF
TRBJ1-5 | once | TRBV18 | . | TGTGCCAGCTCACCACCGGACAGCGTGGCCCAGCATTTT | CASSPPDSVAQHF
TRBJ1-4 | once | TRBV6-2/TRBV6-3 | TRBD1 | TGTGCCAGCAGTTTCCAACTCACAGGGGCAAGTGCTACTAATGAAAAACTGTTTTTT | CASSFQLTGASATNEKLFF
TRBJ2-1 | . | TRBV28 | . | TGTGCCAGCAGTTTAGTGGGGGCCCGAAACAATGAGCAGTTCTTC | CASSLVGARNNEQFF
TRBJ1-2 | . | TRBV9 | TRBD1 | TGTGCCAGCAGCGTAGACATCGGACAGGGTAGCTGGTTTAGTGGCTACACCTTC | CASSVDIGQGSWFSGYTF
TRBJ2-2 | . | TRBV5-4 | . | TGTGCCAGCAGCTGGGCTGGAGCGAACACCGGGGAGCTGTTTTTT | CASSWAGANTGELFF
TRBJ1-2 | . | TRBV9 | . | TGTGCCAGCGGGGGGATAGGCTATGGCTACACCTTC | CASGGIGYGYTF
TRBJ2-3 | . | TRBV9 | TRBD2 | TGTGCCAGCAGCAGTACCACCGCTGGACTAGCGGTTAACACAGATACGCAGTATTTT | CASSSTTAGLAVNTDTQYF
TRBJ1-6 | . | TRBV30 | . | TGTGCCTGGAGTGTTATCCTAAATCCTAATTCACCCCTCCACTTT | CAWSVILNPNSPLHF
TRBJ1-6 | . | TRBV15 | . | TGTGCCACCAGCGGCTGGGACGGCCCCAATTCACCCCTCCACTTT | CATSGWDGPNSPLHF